A single TCR beta chain is shown here with its context. These data originate in a study of blood T cell repertoires in COVID-19. Produced via immunoSEQ multiplex PCR; TCRdb's table is partial and in-frame only. The sample carries more than 40,000 clones, more than 75% recorded once. The CDR3 contains 16 residues. The V end was cut by 3 bases, the J end by 4 bases, with 16 bases between. CDR1 is MNHNS, CDR2 SASEGT, per germline. Sequenced: peripheral blood. This sequence was found in a man between 45 and 60 years old with active COVID-19. The V call is TRBV6-1, the J call TRBJ1-3; tentatively, D is TRBD1 (5 bases). CDR3 bases: TGTGCCAGCAGTGACCCAGGGTATGGCTTCGGAAACACCATATATTTT. Translating it yields CASSDPGYGFGNTIYF.